This T cell receptor (beta chain) was found in a study of CDR3 diversity in severe acne. MiXCR was run by TCRdb on the PCR reads, yielding one entry per CDR3 protein. The data hold about 86,000 distinct CDR3 sequences, with around 50% observed a single time. The CDR3 covers 10 residues. CDR1 is SGHDT and CDR2 is YYEEEE in the germline V gene. V was cut by 10 bases and J by 5 bases, with 10 bases left in between. The chain recombines TRBV5-6 with TRBJ2-7, with D perhaps matching TRBD2 (6 bases). The sequenced material came from blood. The TCR was taken from a male donor in good health, without acne. Written as DNA, the CDR3 is TGTGCCCGGGAGCACGACGAGCAGTACTTC. This sequence encodes CAREHDEQYF.